The 13 T cell receptor beta chains given below trace back to one sample, sequenced in a study of blood T cell repertoires in COVID-19. Method: immunoSEQ multiplex PCR; TCRdb's copy keeps in-frame clones and lacks some. The data contain fewer than 250,000 clones, roughly 90% of them singletons. The specimen was PBMCs or T cells enriched from blood (not recorded which). The receptors were sampled from a woman in her twenties or thirties with acute COVID-19.

The chain recombines TRBV6-5 with TRBJ1-2; 8 nucleotides agree with TRBD1. The V gene's germline CDR1 is MNHEY and CDR2 SVGAGI. The J segment lost 4 bases and the V segment lost 4 bases, leaving 5 bases of the junction unmatched. The CDR3 runs to 14 residues. CDR3 protein: CASSWTGSVYGYTF. In DNA form, the CDR3 reads TGTGCCAGCAGTTGGACAGGGTCCGTCTATGGCTACACCTTC.

The CDR3 loop is CASNAGGPGEQFF. The CDR3 DNA is TGTGCCAGTAATGCGGGGGGGCCGGGAGAGCAGTTCTTC. The chain has TRBV19 and TRBJ2-1; TRBD2 aligns across 9 bases. Trimming cost V 7 bases and J 10 bases; bases outside gene matches: 8. This CDR3 is 13 amino acids long. Germline loops: CDR1 LNHDA, CDR2 SQIVND (reference sequence).

The V call is TRBV21-1, the J call TRBJ2-7; the D call in the table, TRBD2, was not verified against the DNA. TRBV21-1 is termed a pseudogene. The CDR3 has 17 amino acids. The CDR3 bases are TGTGCCAGCAGCAAAGGGGGGACTAGCGGGGCCGTCTACGAGCAGTACTTC. This gives the protein CASSKGGTSGAVYEQYF.

As DNA, the CDR3 is TGTGCCAGCTCACCGCCCTACTTCCCTGAAGCTTTCTTT. This encodes CASSPPYFPEAFF. The V and J genes are TRBV18 and TRBJ1-1; D is unclear. Trimming stripped 3 bases from V and 6 bases from J, with 11 bases between. The CDR3 extends over 13 amino acids. The germline gives CDR1 KGHSH, CDR2 LQKENI.

This clone has a single count. The chain links TRBV4-1 to TRBJ2-1; 8 nucleotides agree with TRBD2. Germline V gives CDR1 MGHRA, CDR2 YSYEKL. The CDR3 is 15 residues long. With 0 bases clipped from V and 5 bases from J, the junction kept 3 bases outside the gene matches. The chain's CDR3 is CASSQDGLADNEQFF. CDR3 DNA sequence: TGCGCCAGCAGCCAAGATGGACTAGCCGACAATGAGCAGTTCTTC.

CDR3 region: CASRTTGGAEAFF. The CDR3 DNA is TGTGCCAGCAGGACGACAGGGGGAGCTGAAGCTTTCTTT. This sequence joins TRBV2 and TRBJ1-1; 9 nucleotides line up with TRBD1. Germline CDR1 SNHLY, CDR2 FYNNEI. The CDR3 totals 13 residues. The V gene end was trimmed by 6 bases and the J gene end by 6 bases; junction bases not matched to a gene: 5.

The rearrangement uses TRBV7-8 and TRBJ1-2; D uncertain. Per germline, CDR1 SGHVS and CDR2 FQNEAQ. The CDR3 spans 15 residues. V lost 1 base, J lost 4 bases, and 13 bases lay in between. The chain's CDR3 is CASSLDRGSSYGYTF. CDR3 sequence (DNA): TGTGCCAGCAGCTTAGATCGGGGATCTAGCTATGGCTACACCTTC.

The gene calls are TRBV9 and TRBJ2-5; 8 bases line up with TRBD1. This CDR3 is 14 amino acids long. Germline CDR1 is SGDLS and CDR2 is YYNGEE. The trim removed 1 base at V and 5 bases at J, leaving 4 bases unmatched. The CDR3 nucleotides are TGTGCCAGCAGCGTACAGGGGGCGCCTGAGACCCAGTACTTC. This translates into CASSVQGAPETQYF.

V and J are TRBV7-8 and TRBJ1-1; D not certain. V was shortened by 5 bases and J by 7 bases, with 14 bases between the two germline ends. The germline CDR1 and CDR2 sequences are SGHVS and FQNEAQ. The CDR3 consists of 13 residues. CDR3 bases: TGTGCCAGCAGCCTAGTGGAGACGGGTGAAGCTTTCTTT. This encodes CASSLVETGEAFF.

V usage is TRBV3-1 (or the pseudogene TRBV3-2) and J usage is TRBJ2-5; TRBD2 matches at 16 bases. CDR3 size: 16 residues. Germline CDR1 and CDR2: LGHDT and YNNKEL (reference sequence). The J segment lost 5 bases and the V segment lost 5 bases, leaving 5 bases of the junction unmatched. CDR3 nucleotide sequence: TGTGCCAGCAGCGGGACTAGCGGGGGGGCCTTTGAGACCCAGTACTTC. This gives the protein CASSGTSGGAFETQYF.

This chain connects TRBV19 to TRBJ1-2, with TRBD1 as a possible D gene (5 bases). The V gene's germline CDR1 is LNHDA and CDR2 SQIVND (reference sequence). This CDR3 has 15 residues. Trimming left V 1 base short and J 8 bases short, with 17 bases between. The CDR3 is CASSIGNRPGYGYTF. CDR3 coding DNA: TGTGCCAGTAGTATAGGAAACAGGCCCGGGTACGGCTACACCTTC.

The chain recombines TRBV29-1 with TRBJ2-1, with D possibly TRBD1 on 6 matching bases. This CDR3 has 12 amino acids. Germline-derived CDR1 and CDR2 are SQVTM and ANQGSEA. V lost 7 bases to trimming and J lost 4 bases, with 11 bases between them. CDR3 sequence (DNA): TGCAGCGCGAAGGACAGTTACAATGAGCAGTTCTTC. Protein product: CSAKDSYNEQFF.

The rearrangement joins TRBV12-3 or TRBV12-4 to TRBJ1-2; D possibly corresponds to TRBD1 (6 bases). The CDR3 loop spans 13 amino acids. Between the trimmed V and J ends, which lost 2 bases and 4 bases, there was a span of 8 bases. This chain's CDR3 is CASSLTGSYGYTF. The CDR3 DNA reads TGTGCCAGCAGTTTAACAGGGAGCTATGGCTACACCTTC.